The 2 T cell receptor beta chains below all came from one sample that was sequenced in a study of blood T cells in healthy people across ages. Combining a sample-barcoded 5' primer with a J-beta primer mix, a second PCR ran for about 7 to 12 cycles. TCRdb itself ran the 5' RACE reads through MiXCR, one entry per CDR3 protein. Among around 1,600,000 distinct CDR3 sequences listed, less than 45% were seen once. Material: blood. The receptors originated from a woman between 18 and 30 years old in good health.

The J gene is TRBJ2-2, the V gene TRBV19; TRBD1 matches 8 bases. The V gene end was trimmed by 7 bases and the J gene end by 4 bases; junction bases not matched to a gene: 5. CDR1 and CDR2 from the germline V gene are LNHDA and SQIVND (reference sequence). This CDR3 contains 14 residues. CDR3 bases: TGTGCCAGTAATCTTGGACAGGGCACCGGGGAGCTGTTTTTT. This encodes CASNLGQGTGELFF.

The CDR3 loop reads CASSRRTEDTQYF. The CDR3 bases are TGTGCCAGCAGCCGACGGACGGAAGATACGCAGTATTTT. The chain carries TRBV6-6 and TRBJ2-3, with D uncertain. The CDR3 covers 13 residues. Per germline, CDR1 MNHNY and CDR2 SVGAGI (reference sequence). The V end was cut by 6 bases, the J end by 5 bases, with 12 bases between.